Each of the 31 T cell receptor beta chains below was sequenced from the same sample in a study of T cell responses to AZD1222 COVID-19 vaccine. Generated by immunoSEQ multiplex PCR, the TCRdb table keeps only in-frame clones and is missing some. The sample carries under 200,000 clones, around 90% recorded once. The specimen was peripheral blood, collected on day 0 of AZD1222 vaccination. Source of these receptors: an adult in good health.

The gene calls are TRBV27 and TRBJ2-7; 12 bases are a match to TRBD1. The trim removed 3 bases at V and 6 bases at J, leaving 12 bases unmatched. Germline CDR1 and CDR2: MNHEY and SMNVEV (reference sequence). This CDR3 region has 17 residues. As DNA, the CDR3 is TGTGCCAGCAGTTTCCTCCCCCCGGGACAGGGGGCGCCCGAGCAGTACTTC. It specifies CASSFLPPGQGAPEQYF.

This clone has only a few counts. V usage is TRBV20-1 and J usage is TRBJ2-7; D is uncertain. V was trimmed by 6 bases and J by 3 bases, leaving 9 bases between them. This CDR3 has 11 amino acids. Germline V gene sequence: CDR1 DFQATT, CDR2 SNEGSKA (reference sequence). CDR3 in DNA: TGCAGTGCCACCCACGACTACGAGCAGTACTTC. This translates into CSATHDYEQYF.

The rearrangement links TRBV6-5 to TRBJ2-1, with D unresolved. V lost 6 bases to trimming and J lost 5 bases, with 8 bases between them. CDR1 is MNHEY, CDR2 SVGAGI, per germline. The CDR3 consists of 12 residues. CDR3 nucleotides: TGTGCCAGCAGCAAAATCGACAATGAGCAGTTCTTC. Protein product: CASSKIDNEQFF.

This clone has just one count. The V and J genes are TRBV15 and TRBJ1-3; D remains ambiguous. Deletions cut 0 bases from V and 0 bases from J, with 3 bases between. The CDR3 sequence is 14 residues long. Germline V CDR1 and CDR2: LNHNV, YYDKDF (reference sequence). The CDR3 sequence: CATSRDPSGNTIYF. The CDR3 bases are TGTGCCACCAGCAGAGATCCCTCTGGAAACACCATATATTTT.

The chain joins TRBV29-1 to TRBJ1-1, with 7 bases that match TRBD1. This CDR3 is 12 amino acids long. Germline assignment: CDR1 SQVTM and CDR2 ANQGSEA. Losses at the gene ends were 6 bases for V and 1 base for J; bases not matched to a gene: 2. CDR3 bases: TGCAGCGTCAGACAGGGGAACACTGAAGCTTTCTTT. Its translation is CSVRQGNTEAFF.

V usage is TRBV12-2 and J usage is TRBJ2-5; the table's D call, TRBD2, has no DNA check behind it. TRBV12-2 is marked as a pseudogene. The CDR3 spans 16 residues. The CDR3 sequence is CASRFGLAGGQETQYF. The CDR3 DNA sequence: TGTGCAAGTCGCTTCGGACTAGCGGGGGGACAAGAGACCCAGTACTTC.

The gene calls are TRBV3-1 (or the pseudogene TRBV3-2) and TRBJ1-2; D gene uncertain. This CDR3 has 14 residues. Germline V gives CDR1 LGHDT, CDR2 YNNKEL (reference sequence). V lost 7 bases, J lost 8 bases, and 20 bases lay in between. The DNA of the CDR3 is TGTGCCAGCACTCCAAGTGAGGACCGGGGAGGCTACACCTTC. Translation: CASTPSEDRGGYTF.

This rearrangement joins TRBV4-3 to TRBJ2-7; D is undetermined. Trimming pared 0 bases from V and 2 bases from J, leaving 8 bases between. The CDR3 has 14 residues. The germline V gene has CDR1 LGHNA and CDR2 YSLEER. CDR3 sequence reads: CASSQDVSTYEQYF. DNA for the CDR3: TGCGCCAGCAGCCAAGATGTAAGTACCTACGAGCAGTACTTC.

This chain uses TRBV19 with TRBJ2-1, with 9 bases aligning to TRBD2. The CDR3 is 15 residues long. The V segment lost 7 bases and the J segment 11 bases; nucleotides outside the gene matches: 15. Per germline, CDR1 LNHDA and CDR2 SQIVND (reference sequence). The CDR3 here is CASTRGTSRLGQQFF. In DNA form, the CDR3 reads TGTGCCAGTACCAGGGGGACTAGCAGACTGGGGCAGCAGTTCTTC.

The chain is built from TRBV14 and TRBJ1-1; D is uncertain. Germline V CDR1 and CDR2: SGHDN, FVKESK. The V end was cut by 4 bases, the J end by 0 bases, with 9 bases between. The CDR3 covers 14 residues. CDR3 region: CASSRDGVNTEAFF. CDR3 DNA sequence: TGTGCCAGCAGCCGGGATGGGGTGAACACTGAAGCTTTCTTT. Combining the CDR3 with reference TRBV14 and TRBJ1-1 gives the whole variable domain EAGVTQFPSHSVIEKGQTVTLRCDPISGHDNLYWYRRVMGKEIKFLLHFVKESKQDESGMPNNRFLAERTGGTYSTLKVQPAELEDSGVYFCASSRDGVNTEAFFGQGTRLTVV.

V gene TRBV5-1 combines with J gene TRBJ2-1; D might be TRBD2 (6 bases). This CDR3 comprises 16 residues. Between the trimmed V and J ends, which lost 3 bases and 2 bases, there was a span of 15 bases. Germline V lookup: CDR1 SGHRS, CDR2 YFSETQ. The CDR3 bases are TGCGCCAGCAGCTCCCCAACGGGAGCCGCCTACAATGAGCAGTTCTTC. It yields the protein CASSSPTGAAYNEQFF. The full variable domain, rest sourced from reference TRBV5-1 and TRBJ2-1, is KAGVTQTPRYLIKTRGQQVTLSCSPISGHRSVSWYQQTPGQGLQFLFEYFSETQRNKGNFPGRFSGRQFSNSRSEMNVSTLELGDSALYLCASSSPTGAAYNEQFFGPGTRLTVL.

The chain recombines TRBV28 with TRBJ1-4; D is unresolved. The CDR3 is 17 residues long. Germline loops: CDR1 MDHEN, CDR2 SYDVKM. The V end lost 4 bases, the J end lost 6 bases, and 21 bases lay between the germline ends. CDR3 sequence (DNA): TGTGCCAGCAGTTCCCCAATAAGGACTCTCAGCCATGAAAAACTGTTTTTT. Amino acid sequence: CASSSPIRTLSHEKLFF.

This chain links TRBV6-1 with TRBJ2-1; D unclear. CDR3 length equals 12 residues. Trimming removed 2 bases from V and 9 bases from J, with 8 bases in between. Per germline, CDR1 MNHNS and CDR2 SASEGT. Here the CDR3 reads CASSESHLEQFF. The CDR3 DNA is TGTGCCAGCAGTGAAAGCCACCTTGAGCAGTTCTTC.

The CDR3 DNA reads TGCGCCAGCAGCCTCGGGGTTAATGAAAAACTGTTTTTT. It specifies CASSLGVNEKLFF. This chain uses TRBV5-1 with TRBJ1-4, with no clear D. This CDR3 is built from 13 residues. Trimming removed 4 bases at V and 4 bases at J, with 8 bases between. Germline assignment: CDR1 SGHRS and CDR2 YFSETQ.

The CDR3 is CASSLGGGGELFF. The CDR3 coding sequence is TGTGCCAGCAGCTTAGGGGGAGGCGGGGAGCTGTTTTTT. The chain joins TRBV11-1 to TRBJ2-2; D may be TRBD2 (6 bases). The CDR3 spans 13 residues. The germline V and J ends were trimmed by 1 base and 7 bases, with 7 bases remaining between them. CDR1 and CDR2 from the germline V gene are SGHAT and FQDESV (reference sequence).

Only one count was recorded for this clone. The chain carries TRBV7-9 and TRBJ1-4; D is unresolved. V lost 0 bases and J lost 7, with 9 bases in between. Germline CDR1 and CDR2: SEHNR and FQNEAQ (reference sequence). This CDR3 has 14 residues. The CDR3 reads CASSLAGRSEKLFF. The CDR3, as DNA: TGTGCCAGCAGCTTAGCGGGTAGAAGTGAAAAACTGTTTTTT.

The rearrangement uses TRBV9 and TRBJ2-7; 9 positions match TRBD2. The germline V gene has CDR1 SGDLS and CDR2 YYNGEE. Unmatched junction bases numbered 11, after V lost 4 bases and J lost 6 bases. The CDR3 length is 15 residues. The CDR3 nucleotides read TGTGCCAGCAGCTCCCGGGTAGCGGGAGACACCGAGCAGTACTTC. It is translated as CASSSRVAGDTEQYF.

This rearrangement joins TRBV3-1 (or the pseudogene TRBV3-2) to TRBJ2-3; 12 bases agree with TRBD2. J was trimmed by 7 bases and V by 1 base; bases with no gene match: 0. Germline V CDR1 and CDR2: LGHDT, YNNKEL (reference sequence). CDR3 length: 14 residues. This CDR3 reads CASSQGTSGNTQYF. The CDR3 region has the DNA TGTGCCAGCAGCCAAGGGACTAGCGGGAATACGCAGTATTTT.

This chain joins TRBV15 and TRBJ2-7, with TRBD2 as a possible D gene (7 bases). The CDR3 covers 15 residues. V was shortened by 2 bases and J by 4 bases, with 15 bases between the two germline ends. Germline CDR1 reads LNHNV; CDR2 reads YYDKDF (reference sequence). Written as DNA, the CDR3 is TGTGCCACCAGCAGATTCCCTAGGGGGGGTTACGAGCAGTACTTC. Translation: CATSRFPRGGYEQYF.

The V and J genes are TRBV9 and TRBJ2-1; maybe TRBD2 (6 bases). Per germline, CDR1 SGDLS and CDR2 YYNGEE. The length of the CDR3 is 14 residues. Trimming cost V 5 bases and J 8 bases, with 17 bases left between them. CDR3 sequence reads: CASSWGGEPHEQFF. Written as DNA, the CDR3 is TGTGCCAGCAGTTGGGGCGGGGAGCCCCATGAGCAGTTCTTC.

Here the CDR3 reads CASSPIGGDYGYTF. In DNA, the CDR3 is TGTGCCAGCAGTCCGATCGGGGGGGACTATGGCTACACCTTC. The chain employs TRBV6-2 or TRBV6-3 and TRBJ1-2; possibly TRBD1 for D (5 bases). The CDR3 runs to 14 residues. Germline V gene lookup returns CDR1 MNHEY and CDR2 SVGEGT. V was clipped by 5 bases and J by 3 bases, with 13 bases between them.

The chain links TRBV4-1 to TRBJ1-1; TRBD1 aligns across 9 bases. The CDR3 consists of 12 residues. Trimming cost V 9 bases and J 8 bases; bases outside gene matches: 7. From germline, CDR1 is MGHRA and CDR2 YSYEKL. The CDR3 region is CASLGQGGEAFF. CDR3 bases: TGCGCCAGTCTGGGACAGGGAGGCGAAGCTTTCTTT.

The chain uses TRBV29-1 and TRBJ2-7; D is possibly TRBD1 or TRBD2 (5 bases each). Trimming pared 6 bases from V and 2 bases from J, leaving 17 bases between. CDR1 is SQVTM, CDR2 ANQGSEA, per germline. There are 14 residues in the CDR3. The CDR3 here is CSVIPFRDPYEQYF. The CDR3 region has the DNA TGCAGCGTGATCCCCTTTCGGGACCCCTACGAGCAGTACTTC.

The gene calls are TRBV9 and TRBJ2-7, with no clear D. Germline CDR1 reads SGDLS; CDR2 reads YYNGEE. Trimming took off 0 bases at V and 1 base at J, with 11 bases between the two ends. The CDR3 length is 15 residues. The CDR3 region is CASSVGQASSYEQYF. CDR3 coding DNA: TGTGCCAGCAGCGTAGGGCAGGCTAGTTCCTACGAGCAGTACTTC.

The V call is TRBV25-1, the J call TRBJ2-5; TRBD2 agrees at 9 bases. The CDR3 length is 14 residues. Losses at the gene ends were 3 bases for V and 4 bases for J; bases not matched to a gene: 3. Germline-derived CDR1 and CDR2 are MGHDK and SYGVNS. Written as DNA, the CDR3 is TGTGCCAGCAGTGAGCGGGGGGGACTAGAGACCCAGTACTTC. As protein: CASSERGGLETQYF.

V usage is TRBV7-2 and J usage is TRBJ2-1, with 9 bases matching TRBD1. V trimming: 3 bases; J trimming: 8 bases; junction bases outside the gene matches: 8. Looked up from germline, CDR1 is SGHTA and CDR2 is FQGNSA. The CDR3 sequence is 15 residues long. This CDR3 is CASSLDLTGGDEQFF. The CDR3 coding sequence is TGTGCCAGCAGCTTGGACTTAACAGGGGGCGATGAGCAGTTCTTC. The variable domain in full, completed from reference TRBV7-2 and TRBJ2-1, reads GAGVSQSPSNKVTEKGKDVELRCDPISGHTALYWYRQSLGQGLEFLIYFQGNSAPDKSGLPSDRFSAERTGGSVSTLTIQRTQQEDSAVYLCASSLDLTGGDEQFFGPGTRLTVL.

The chain links TRBV15 to TRBJ2-2; no firm D call. Trimming left V 0 bases short and J 8 bases short, with 4 bases between. The CDR3 has 12 residues. In germline, CDR1 is LNHNV, CDR2 YYDKDF (reference sequence). This CDR3 reads CATSREMGELFF. For the CDR3, the DNA is TGTGCCACCAGCAGAGAGATGGGGGAGCTGTTTTTT.

The V call is TRBV10-1, the J call TRBJ2-3; possible D gene TRBD2, 6 bases. Germline V gene data show CDR1 as WNHNN and CDR2 as SYGVQD (reference sequence). The length of the CDR3 is 14 residues. DNA for the CDR3: TGCGCAATGGCTACGGGGGAGACCACAGATACGCAGTATTTT. It encodes CAMATGETTDTQYF.

V usage is TRBV15 and J usage is TRBJ2-7, with 8 bases identical to TRBD2. The V gene's germline CDR1 is LNHNV and CDR2 YYDKDF (reference sequence). The junction had 9 bases not matched to a gene; V was cut back by 1 base and J by 4 bases. The CDR3 contains 16 residues. The DNA for the CDR3 is TGTGCCACCAGCAGAGGAAAAGAGCGGGAGAGATACGAGCAGTACTTC. Residues: CATSRGKERERYEQYF. Full variable domain (rest looked up from reference TRBV15 and TRBJ2-7): DAMVIQNPRYQVTQFGKPVTLSCSQTLNHNVMYWYQQKSSQAPKLLFHYYDKDFNNEADTPDNFQSRRPNTSFCFLDIRSPGLGDTAMYLCATSRGKERERYEQYFGPGTRLTVT.

This clone has only one observation. In nucleotides, the CDR3 is TGTGCCATCAGTGAACCAGGACAGGGTGTCGGTGAGCAGTTCTTC. This encodes CAISEPGQGVGEQFF. V is TRBV10-3 and J is TRBJ2-1; TRBD1 matches at 8 bases. The length of the CDR3 is 15 residues. Per germline, CDR1 ENHRY and CDR2 SYGVKD. J gave up 9 bases and V 3 bases, and 10 bases lay outside the gene matches.

The sample holds a few counts of this clone. This sequence joins TRBV27 and TRBJ2-7; a possible D gene is TRBD2 (5 bases). The CDR3 runs 17 residues. Germline loops: CDR1 MNHEY, CDR2 SMNVEV (reference sequence). The V end was cut by 5 bases, the J end by 1 base, with 21 bases between. The CDR3: CASSPIMVTDLSYEQYF. Written as DNA, the CDR3 is TGTGCCAGCAGTCCGATTATGGTTACGGACTTGTCCTACGAGCAGTACTTC.